The T cell receptor (beta chain) described here comes from a study of shared clonotypes between healthy human individuals. Some clones are missing from TCRdb's copy, which holds only in-frame ones; the method was immunoSEQ multiplex PCR. The repertoire consists of about 1.5 million clones, with 95% to 99% occurring once and the leading ten covering roughly 0.4%. Study-wide findings and caveats: An anticipated effect of sequencing depth on clonotype sharing among donors was recognized.

V dropped 1 base and J dropped 5 bases, with 23 bases sitting between them. The CDR3 runs to 19 residues. Germline loops: CDR1 LNHNV, CDR2 YYDKDF (reference sequence). Of note for this clone: The antigen is unknown.

This TCR derives from a man younger than 40 in good health. The J gene is TRBJ1-4, the V gene TRBV15; D not resolved. The sample taken for sequencing was naive CD4+ T cells sorted from blood. Specified subset: CD45RA+ positively selected. The CDR3: CATSRVRVNQGIPNEKLFF. The CDR3 coding sequence is TGTGCCACCAGCAGAGTGCGGGTAAACCAAGGGATTCCAAATGAAAAACTGTTTTTT.